Listed here are 27 T cell receptor beta chains from one sample, sequenced in a study of PD-1 blockade in classical Hodgkin lymphoma. Profiling relied on immunoSEQ multiplex PCR, and the TCRdb table lists in-frame clones only, not all of them. The sample has 25,000 to 35,000 clones, approximately 85% seen once; the top ten hold less than 3%. Documented time point: cycle 4 day 1 (C4D1), after six to seven weeks of nivolumab. After autologous stem cell transplantation all patients relapsed, and prior brentuximab vedotin exposure differed between cohorts. By magnetic negative selection, CD4+ T cells were purified from thawed PBMCs. The source was CD4+ T cells from blood, collected before the fourth cycle of nivolumab. These receptor sequences come from a human donor with classical Hodgkin lymphoma.

CDR3 region: CASSIAGTDTQYF. In DNA, the CDR3 is TGTGCCAGTAGTATAGCCGGCACAGATACGCAGTATTTT. J is TRBJ2-3 and V is TRBV19; D not resolved. Trimming shortened V by 1 base and J by 1 base, and 3 bases separated the two germline ends. The CDR3 runs 13 residues. The V gene's germline CDR1 is LNHDA and CDR2 SQIVND (reference sequence).

The genes are TRBV5-1 and TRBJ2-1, with 12 nucleotides matching TRBD2. Trimming at V came to 0 bases and at J to 8 bases, leaving 6 bases not matched to a gene. The CDR3 sequence is 16 residues long. CDR1 and CDR2 (germline): SGHRS, YFSETQ. As DNA, the CDR3 is TGCGCCAGCAGCTTGGCCGGACTAGCGGGATGGGATGAGCAGTTCTTC. Its translation: CASSLAGLAGWDEQFF.

A single count supports this clone. The chain carries TRBV7-9 and TRBJ2-2; no firm D call. The CDR3 runs to 12 residues. CDR1 is SEHNR and CDR2 is FQNEAQ in the germline V gene (reference sequence). V gave up 5 bases and J gave up 9 bases, with 10 bases separating them. The CDR3 sequence is CASSRGAWELFF. The CDR3 DNA follows: TGTGCCAGCAGCCGAGGAGCTTGGGAGCTGTTTTTT.

The chain uses TRBV7-7 and TRBJ2-7; D possibly uses TRBD1 or TRBD2 (6 bases each). Per the germline V gene, CDR1 is SSHAT and CDR2 is FNYEAQ (reference sequence). V dropped 3 bases and J dropped 6 bases, with 12 bases sitting between them. CDR3 length: 13 amino acids. The CDR3 nucleotides read TGTGCCAGCAGCTTGGCACAGGGAGGCGAGCAGTACTTC. Translation gives CASSLAQGGEQYF.

V gene TRBV28 combines with J gene TRBJ1-2, with 9 bases identical to TRBD1. Trimming took 1 base from V and 4 from J; bases not matched to a gene: 4. Germline CDR1 is MDHEN and CDR2 is SYDVKM. The length of the CDR3 is 15 residues. In DNA, the CDR3 is TGTGCCAGCAGTTTATCTGCGACAGGGGGCTATGGCTACACCTTC. Translation gives CASSLSATGGYGYTF.

This chain uses TRBV10-3 with TRBJ2-1; 9 bases fit TRBD2. The germline CDR1 and CDR2 sequences are ENHRY and SYGVKD. The V segment lost 7 bases and the J segment 7 bases; nucleotides outside the gene matches: 8. The CDR3 length is 14 residues. CDR3 in DNA: TGTGCCATCAACGCGGGAGGGCCCGGAAATGAGCAGTTCTTC. Encoded protein: CAINAGGPGNEQFF.

The chain joins TRBV12-5 to TRBJ2-1; D is ambiguous. Trimming stripped 6 bases from V and 1 base from J, with 16 bases between. The germline V gene encodes CDR1 LGHNT and CDR2 FRNRAP. The CDR3 loop spans 16 amino acids. The chain's CDR3 is CASGISYRGSYNEQFF. CDR3 coding DNA: TGTGCTAGTGGGATCTCATATCGAGGTTCCTACAATGAGCAGTTCTTC.

For the CDR3, the DNA is TGTGCCAGCAGTTTACCTAGCGGGATCACCCGCAATGAGCAGTTCTTC. This codes for CASSLPSGITRNEQFF. This chain uses TRBV27 with TRBJ2-1; 9 bases line up with TRBD2. This CDR3 spans 16 amino acids. After removal of 2 bases from V and 6 bases from J, the junction contained 8 bases not matched to a gene. The germline V gene encodes CDR1 MNHEY and CDR2 SMNVEV (reference sequence).

V and J are TRBV27 and TRBJ1-6; TRBD1 aligns across 7 bases. Germline V gives CDR1 MNHEY, CDR2 SMNVEV (reference sequence). The V gene end was trimmed by 5 bases and the J gene end by 5 bases; junction bases not matched to a gene: 6. The CDR3 is 15 residues long. This CDR3 reads CASSPWDRHNSPLHF. Here the CDR3 DNA reads TGTGCCAGCAGTCCGTGGGACAGACATAATTCACCCCTCCACTTT.

This clone was counted between two and nine times. The V and J genes are TRBV9 and TRBJ1-2; D is uncertain. Trimming left V 0 bases short and J 7 bases short, with 16 bases between. Germline CDR1 SGDLS, CDR2 YYNGEE. The CDR3 runs 15 residues. The CDR3 bases are TGTGCCAGCAGCGTAGAGGCGAGTGGTACTGGTGGCTACACCTTC. It codes for CASSVEASGTGGYTF. Using reference TRBV9 and TRBJ1-2 for the parts outside the CDR3, the full variable domain is DSGVTQTPKHLITATGQRVTLRCSPRSGDLSVYWYQQSLDQGLQFLIQYYNGEERAKGNILERFSAQQFPDLHSELNLSSLELGDSALYFCASSVEASGTGGYTFGSGTRLTVV.

This chain links TRBV5-1 with TRBJ2-1; TRBD1 aligns across 9 bases. J lost 7 bases, V lost 4 bases, and 9 bases had no gene match. Germline assignment: CDR1 SGHRS and CDR2 YFSETQ. The CDR3 consists of 15 residues. The CDR3, as DNA: TGCGCCAGCAGCAAAGGGGACAGGGACAGTAATGAGCAGTTCTTC. This gives the protein CASSKGDRDSNEQFF. The entire variable domain, with the rest obtained from reference TRBV5-1 and TRBJ2-1, is as follows: KAGVTQTPRYLIKTRGQQVTLSCSPISGHRSVSWYQQTPGQGLQFLFEYFSETQRNKGNFPGRFSGRQFSNSRSEMNVSTLELGDSALYLCASSKGDRDSNEQFFGPGTRLTVL.

The chain joins TRBV11-2 to TRBJ2-7, with 8 positions matching TRBD2. CDR1 is SGHAT and CDR2 is FQNNGV in the germline V gene. The CDR3 consists of 14 residues. With V trimmed by 1 base and J by 7 bases, 6 bases remained unmatched. CDR3 loop: CASSLASSGLEQYF. The CDR3 bases are TGTGCCAGCAGCTTAGCGTCTAGCGGGCTTGAGCAGTACTTC.

The rearrangement uses TRBV15 and TRBJ1-1; TRBD1 matches at 8 bases. Germline-derived CDR1 and CDR2 are LNHNV and YYDKDF (reference sequence). This CDR3 region has 16 residues. V gave up 0 bases and J gave up 5 bases; unmatched junction bases: 8. The CDR3 region has the DNA TGTGCCACCAGCAGAGACGTGACAGGGGATAGGACTGAAGCTTTCTTT. Amino acid sequence: CATSRDVTGDRTEAFF.

The chain uses TRBV5-4 and TRBJ1-4; D perhaps matches TRBD1 (6 bases). Germline-derived CDR1 and CDR2 are SGHNT and YYREEE (reference sequence). The CDR3 length is 16 residues. The V gene lost 4 bases and the J gene lost 7 bases, with 20 bases spanning the gap. The CDR3 region is CASSNNGGARGEKLFF. The CDR3 region has the DNA TGTGCCAGCAGCAATAACGGGGGGGCAAGGGGTGAAAAACTGTTTTTT.

This CDR3 reads CASSEWGLGNQPQHF. CDR3 nucleotides: TGTGCCAGCAGTGAATGGGGGCTTGGCAATCAGCCCCAGCATTTT. The chain joins TRBV2 to TRBJ1-5; the D gene is possibly TRBD1 (6 bases). The V gene lost 2 bases and the J gene lost 2 bases, with 10 bases spanning the gap. This CDR3 has 15 residues. Germline values: CDR1 SNHLY, CDR2 FYNNEI.

The chain recombines TRBV6-5 with TRBJ1-4; D is perhaps TRBD1 (6 bases). Trimming left V 0 bases short and J 5 bases short, with 13 bases between. Germline assignment: CDR1 MNHEY and CDR2 SVGAGI. CDR3 size: 16 residues. The CDR3 loop reads CASSYSWGQKNEKLFF. CDR3 sequence (DNA): TGTGCCAGCAGTTACTCGTGGGGGCAGAAGAATGAAAAACTGTTTTTT.

The chain employs TRBV28 and TRBJ2-1, with unresolved D. The CDR3 spans 14 residues. V was cut by 5 bases and J by 4 bases, with 12 bases left in between. Germline values: CDR1 MDHEN, CDR2 SYDVKM. The CDR3 region has the DNA TGTGCCAGCAGTCTACTTGGGCGATACAATGAGCAGTTCTTC. Protein: CASSLLGRYNEQFF.

The chain uses TRBV10-3 and TRBJ1-5; D call uncertain. The V end was cut by 3 bases, the J end by 3 bases, with 9 bases between. This CDR3 contains 14 residues. Per the germline V gene, CDR1 is ENHRY and CDR2 is SYGVKD. CDR3 loop: CAISDRDTNQPQHF. For the CDR3, the DNA is TGTGCCATCAGTGATAGGGATACCAATCAGCCCCAGCATTTT.

This chain links TRBV28 with TRBJ1-3; TRBD1 is a possible D gene (5 bases). The V gene lost 9 bases and the J gene lost 2 bases, with 17 bases spanning the gap. There are 15 residues in the CDR3. CDR1 is MDHEN and CDR2 is SYDVKM in the germline V gene. The CDR3 protein is CASTLGDLAGNTIYF. DNA for the CDR3: TGTGCCAGTACGTTGGGGGACCTAGCTGGAAACACCATATATTTT. Full variable domain (outside the CDR3, taken from reference TRBV28 and TRBJ1-3): DVKVTQSSRYLVKRTGEKVFLECVQDMDHENMFWYRQDPGLGLRLIYFSYDVKMKEKGDIPEGYSVSREKKERFSLILESASTNQTSMYLCASTLGDLAGNTIYFGEGSWLTVV.

This clone was observed once. The rearrangement joins TRBV6-5 to TRBJ2-5; D gene unclear. This CDR3 is built from 14 residues. Germline V gene sequence: CDR1 MNHEY, CDR2 SVGAGI. V was cut by 0 bases and J by 6 bases, with 11 bases left in between. In DNA form, the CDR3 reads TGTGCCAGCAGTTACTCTCAACAGAGGAAGACCCAGTACTTC. The encoded protein is CASSYSQQRKTQYF.

The rearrangement joins TRBV7-9 to TRBJ1-2; D gene ambiguous. V was cut by 1 base and J by 8 bases, with 17 bases left in between. The CDR3 has 15 residues. CDR1 SEHNR and CDR2 FQNEAQ come from the germline V gene (reference sequence). CDR3 in DNA: TGTGCCAGCAGCTTAGAGCACGCTGGGCGTAAGGGCTACACCTTC. This translates into CASSLEHAGRKGYTF.

The chain employs TRBV4-3 and TRBJ1-5; TRBD1 might be the D (5 bases). V was trimmed by 4 bases and J by 5 bases, leaving 15 bases between them. Germline V gives CDR1 LGHNA, CDR2 YSLEER. CDR3 size: 15 residues. The chain's CDR3 is CASSPTNQGYQPQHF. The CDR3 DNA reads TGCGCCAGCAGCCCTACCAATCAGGGTTATCAGCCCCAGCATTTT.

J is TRBJ1-6 and V is TRBV11-2; tentatively, D is TRBD1 (5 bases). Per the germline V gene, CDR1 is SGHAT and CDR2 is FQNNGV. Between the trimmed V and J ends, which lost 9 bases and 5 bases, there was a span of 14 bases. The CDR3 length is 14 residues. The CDR3 loop is CASLLGAHNSPLHF. DNA of the CDR3: TGTGCCAGTTTGTTAGGGGCCCATAATTCACCCCTCCACTTT. Together with reference TRBV11-2 and TRBJ1-6, the CDR3 gives the full variable domain: EAGVAQSPRYKIIEKRQSVAFWCNPISGHATLYWYQQILGQGPKLLIQFQNNGVVDDSQLPKDRFSAERLKGVDSTLKIQPAKLEDSAVYLCASLLGAHNSPLHFGNGTRLTVT.

The rearrangement joins TRBV6-1 to TRBJ2-5, with a tentative D call TRBD1 (6 bases). Trimming stripped 3 bases from V and 4 bases from J, with 6 bases between. The CDR3 covers 12 residues. In germline, CDR1 is MNHNS, CDR2 SASEGT. The CDR3 reads CASSDRGETQYF. CDR3 DNA: TGTGCCAGCAGTGACAGGGGAGAGACCCAGTACTTC.

The genes are TRBV4-1 and TRBJ1-2, with D tentatively TRBD1 (6 bases). CDR3 length equals 17 residues. V lost 0 bases, J lost 3 bases, and 17 bases lay in between. Germline V gene lookup returns CDR1 MGHRA and CDR2 YSYEKL. CDR3 nucleotide sequence: TGCGCCAGCAGCCAAGATTGGGGGGGAGGGGGAGACTATGGCTACACCTTC. This encodes CASSQDWGGGGDYGYTF.

The gene calls are TRBV7-2 and TRBJ1-2; D not certain. Per the germline V gene, CDR1 is SGHTA and CDR2 is FQGNSA. This CDR3 spans 13 amino acids. Trimming took 5 bases from V and 4 from J, leaving 11 bases between them. As DNA, the CDR3 is TGTGCCAGCAGCCCCCAGAACAGCTATGGCTACACCTTC. Its protein is CASSPQNSYGYTF. Supplemented by reference TRBV7-2 and TRBJ1-2, the full variable domain reads GAGVSQSPSNKVTEKGKDVELRCDPISGHTALYWYRQSLGQGLEFLIYFQGNSAPDKSGLPSDRFSAERTGGSVSTLTIQRTQQEDSAVYLCASSPQNSYGYTFGSGTRLTVV.

This rearrangement joins TRBV25-1 to TRBJ1-4; TRBD1 aligns across 7 bases. The CDR3 sequence is 13 residues long. After removal of 2 bases from V and 7 bases from J, the junction contained 1 base not matched to a gene. Germline values: CDR1 MGHDK, CDR2 SYGVNS. CDR3 sequence reads: CASSETGVEKLFF. As DNA, the CDR3 is TGTGCCAGCAGTGAAACAGGGGTTGAAAAACTGTTTTTT.